Below are 14 T cell receptor beta chains sequenced from a single sample in a study of blood T cell repertoires in COVID-19. Profiling relied on immunoSEQ multiplex PCR, and the TCRdb table lists in-frame clones only, not all of them. The sample consists of about 110,000 clones, approximately 70% of them appearing once. The sample was peripheral blood. These TCRs come from a woman in her 40s with acute or convalescent COVID-19.

The V and J genes are TRBV6-2 or TRBV6-3 and TRBJ2-1; D may be TRBD1 (6 bases). The V end was cut by 2 bases, the J end by 1 base, with 9 bases between. The CDR3 sequence is 15 residues long. Looked up from germline, CDR1 is MNHEY and CDR2 is SVGEGT. The CDR3 here is CASSYRRGSYNEQFF. In DNA form, the CDR3 reads TGTGCCAGCAGTTACCGAAGGGGGTCCTACAATGAGCAGTTCTTC.

J is TRBJ2-7 and V is TRBV12-3 or TRBV12-4; D is unclear. Trimming took off 8 bases at V and 4 bases at J, with 12 bases between the two ends. The CDR3 runs to 12 residues. CDR3: CASGSDEYEQYF. CDR3 nucleotide sequence: TGTGCCAGCGGCAGCGACGAGTACGAGCAGTACTTC.

The sample holds one count of this clone. The rearrangement joins TRBV7-3 to TRBJ2-2, with D uncertain. Trimming shortened V by 5 bases and J by 3 bases, and 13 bases separated the two germline ends. The CDR3 contains 15 residues. Germline V CDR1 and CDR2: SGHTA, FQGTGA. CDR3 DNA: TGTGCCAGCAGCCCACTGGGCAGTTACACCGGGGAGCTGTTTTTT. Its translation: CASSPLGSYTGELFF. The variable domain in full, completed from reference TRBV7-3 and TRBJ2-2, reads GAGVSQTPSNKVTEKGKYVELRCDPISGHTALYWYRQSLGQGPEFLIYFQGTGAADDSGLPNDRFFAVRPEGSVSTLKIQRTERGDSAVYLCASSPLGSYTGELFFGEGSRLTVL.

The genes are TRBV4-1 and TRBJ2-2, with D unresolved. Germline V CDR1 and CDR2: MGHRA, YSYEKL. CDR3 length equals 14 residues. The V end lost 0 bases, the J end lost 9 bases, and 11 bases lay between the germline ends. CDR3 sequence (DNA): TGCGCCAGCAGCCAAGACACCTATGGTAGGGAGCTGTTTTTT. This sequence encodes CASSQDTYGRELFF.

The chain has TRBV14 and TRBJ2-5; 7 bases align to TRBD2. There are 15 residues in the CDR3. Germline V gene lookup returns CDR1 SGHDN and CDR2 FVKESK. V trimming: 6 bases; J trimming: 5 bases; junction bases outside the gene matches: 12. CDR3 DNA sequence: TGTGCCAGCAGTCGACTAGCAGCATCCGGGGAGACCCAGTACTTC. Its protein product is CASSRLAASGETQYF.

This chain links TRBV7-9 with TRBJ1-5, with D perhaps matching TRBD1 (6 bases). Germline CDR1 is SEHNR and CDR2 is FQNEAQ (reference sequence). The CDR3 runs 17 residues. The V end was cut by 5 bases, the J end by 0 bases, with 17 bases between. The CDR3 DNA reads TGTGCCAGCAGCCGCCATACAGGGCCATATAGCAATCAGCCCCAGCATTTT. This gives the protein CASSRHTGPYSNQPQHF.

V usage is TRBV5-1 and J usage is TRBJ2-1, with D maybe TRBD1 (6 bases). Germline CDR1 reads SGHRS; CDR2 reads YFSETQ. V was shortened by 3 bases and J by 4 bases, with 17 bases between the two germline ends. The CDR3 is 16 amino acids. This chain's CDR3 is CASSWGPLRTYNEQFF. Written as DNA, the CDR3 is TGCGCCAGCAGCTGGGGGCCTCTGCGTACGTACAATGAGCAGTTCTTC.

The chain has TRBV14 and TRBJ2-1, with 10 bases aligning to TRBD2. There are 13 residues in the CDR3. Trimming removed 4 bases from V and 14 bases from J; junction bases left unmatched: 8. Germline V lookup: CDR1 SGHDN, CDR2 FVKESK. In DNA, the CDR3 is TGTGCCAGCAGCCTTCTGAGCGGGGGGGTGGAGTTCTTC. This sequence encodes CASSLLSGGVEFF.

CDR3 region: CASSLFLGSGTGNEQFF. CDR3 nucleotides: TGTGCCAGCAGTTTATTTCTGGGCTCCGGGACAGGCAATGAGCAGTTCTTC. The chain recombines TRBV27 with TRBJ2-1, with 8 bases aligning to TRBD1. The CDR3 has 17 residues. Germline lookup yields CDR1 MNHEY and CDR2 SMNVEV (reference sequence). After removal of 1 base from V and 6 bases from J, the junction contained 11 bases not matched to a gene.

The V and J genes are TRBV3-1 (or the pseudogene TRBV3-2) and TRBJ1-1, with a possible D match to TRBD1 (6 bases). Trimming cost V 7 bases and J 1 base, with 10 bases left between them. Germline CDR1 reads LGHDT; CDR2 reads YNNKEL (reference sequence). The CDR3 is 13 residues long. CDR3 sequence: CASKGVGNTEAFF. DNA for the CDR3: TGTGCCAGCAAGGGGGTCGGGAACACTGAAGCTTTCTTT.

This clone was found a few times. The chain carries TRBV30 and TRBJ1-4; 8 bases are shared with TRBD1. The germline V gene has CDR1 GTSNPN and CDR2 SVGIG (reference sequence). J was trimmed by 3 bases and V by 4 bases; bases with no gene match: 1. The CDR3 consists of 13 residues. CDR3 region: CAWTQGANEKLFF. In DNA, the CDR3 is TGTGCCTGGACACAGGGGGCTAATGAAAAACTGTTTTTT.

This clone has a single count. This chain uses TRBV4-1 with TRBJ1-1, with D possibly TRBD1 on 5 matching bases. The CDR3 is 18 residues long. The germline gives CDR1 MGHRA, CDR2 YSYEKL. Trimming shortened V by 0 bases and J by 6 bases, and 23 bases separated the two germline ends. CDR3 region: CASSQDTGGRLSRAEAFF. The CDR3 region has the DNA TGCGCCAGCAGCCAAGATACCGGGGGTCGCTTGTCGCGAGCTGAAGCTTTCTTT.

The chain employs TRBV15 and TRBJ1-6, with 9 positions matching TRBD1. The trim removed 3 bases at V and 7 bases at J, leaving 4 bases unmatched. The CDR3 is 15 residues long. Germline V gives CDR1 LNHNV, CDR2 YYDKDF (reference sequence). CDR3 residues: CATSREQGANSPLHF. CDR3 sequence (DNA): TGTGCCACCAGCAGGGAACAGGGGGCGAATTCACCCCTCCACTTT.

The genes are TRBV11-2 and TRBJ2-5, with D possibly matching TRBD1 (5 bases). Germline assignment: CDR1 SGHAT and CDR2 FQNNGV. This CDR3 spans 14 amino acids. The V end was cut by 3 bases, the J end by 5 bases, with 13 bases between. CDR3 region: CASSFVRVDETQYF. The CDR3 DNA reads TGTGCCAGCAGCTTCGTCAGGGTTGACGAGACCCAGTACTTC.